Each of the 23 T cell receptor beta chains below was sequenced from the same sample in a study of OX40 agonist ivuxolimab in advanced cancers. Profiled with immunoSEQ multiplex PCR; TCRdb holds only in-frame clones, not every one. The sample lists over 75,000 clones, roughly nine tenths occurring once. The specimen comprised CD4+ or CD8+ T cells sorted from blood, sampled in a trial of the OX40 agonist ivuxolimab. All receptors derive from an adult with an advanced solid tumor such as melanoma, head and neck, liver or kidney cancer.

This clone was recorded a few times. V gene TRBV10-3 combines with J gene TRBJ2-1, with TRBD1 as a possible D gene (6 bases). Germline CDR1 and CDR2: ENHRY and SYGVKD. This CDR3 comprises 14 residues. The V end lost 3 bases, the J end lost 6 bases, and 12 bases lay between the germline ends. The CDR3 loop is CAISDQLDSNEQFF. The CDR3 bases are TGTGCCATCAGTGATCAACTGGACAGCAATGAGCAGTTCTTC.

The CDR3 DNA is TGTGCCAGCAGTTACTCTCTAGCGGGAGCAAACGATGAGCAGTTCTTC. Protein product: CASSYSLAGANDEQFF. V is TRBV6-6 and J is TRBJ2-1; TRBD2 agrees at 10 bases. Trimming took 0 bases from V and 8 from J; bases not matched to a gene: 7. Germline CDR1 is MNHNY and CDR2 is SVGAGI (reference sequence). The CDR3 loop spans 16 amino acids.

V gene TRBV5-4 combines with J gene TRBJ1-2; D gene uncertain. The germline gives CDR1 SGHNT, CDR2 YYREEE (reference sequence). The CDR3 totals 13 residues. V shed 4 bases and J shed 2 bases, with 9 bases lying between them. The CDR3 here is CASSLKDNYGYTF. The DNA of the CDR3 is TGTGCCAGCAGCCTCAAAGACAACTATGGCTACACCTTC.

This clone was counted once. V and J are TRBV5-4 and TRBJ2-2, with no clear D. The CDR3 is made up of 16 amino acids. The V end was cut by 4 bases, the J end by 1 base, with 14 bases between. Germline V gene data show CDR1 as SGHNT and CDR2 as YYREEE (reference sequence). The CDR3 here is CASSPITGGNTGELFF. CDR3 in DNA: TGTGCCAGCAGCCCAATCACTGGTGGGAACACCGGGGAGCTGTTTTTT.

CDR3 in amino acids: CASSLFGRVWTDTQYF. The DNA for the CDR3 is TGTGCCAGCAGCCTTTTCGGGAGGGTTTGGACAGATACGCAGTATTTT. The chain employs TRBV7-6 and TRBJ2-3, with TRBD2 matching 8 bases. Germline CDR1 reads SGHVS; CDR2 reads FNYEAQ. This CDR3 has 16 amino acids. V lost 5 bases to trimming and J lost 3 bases; unmatched junction nucleotides: 10.

The chain links TRBV7-3 to TRBJ2-7, with TRBD2 matching over 7 bases. The CDR3 totals 12 residues. V was clipped by 2 bases and J by 5 bases; unmatched bases: 0. Per germline, CDR1 SGHTA and CDR2 FQGTGA. The CDR3 DNA follows: TGTGCCAGCAGCTTAGGGGGGGACGAGCAGTACTTC. Protein sequence: CASSLGGDEQYF.

The V and J genes are TRBV5-1 and TRBJ1-2; D ambiguous. The germline V and J ends were trimmed by 0 bases and 6 bases, with 6 bases remaining between them. CDR3 size: 12 residues. Germline CDR1 and CDR2: SGHRS and YFSETQ. The CDR3 sequence is CASSLGRNGYTF. The DNA of the CDR3 is TGCGCCAGCAGCTTGGGGAGGAATGGCTACACCTTC.

The chain is built from TRBV5-6 and TRBJ2-7; D is possibly TRBD1 (7 bases). The CDR3 has 14 amino acids. Trimming shortened V by 3 bases and J by 3 bases, and 13 bases separated the two germline ends. Germline CDR1 SGHDT, CDR2 YYEEEE. DNA of the CDR3: TGTGCCAGCAGCTGGTCAGGGGGACTCTACGAGCAGTACTTC. Translated: CASSWSGGLYEQYF.

The V call is TRBV4-1, the J call TRBJ1-1, with 9 bases that match TRBD1. With 4 bases clipped from V and 5 bases from J, the junction kept 14 bases outside the gene matches. Germline V lookup: CDR1 MGHRA, CDR2 YSYEKL. The CDR3 is 17 amino acids. The CDR3 DNA sequence: TGCGCCAGCAGCCTCCCCCTAGGGACAGGGAGGGGGACTGAAGCTTTCTTT. Residues: CASSLPLGTGRGTEAFF.

Details on this clone: A read error may account for a junction end that differs from germline. V is TRBV30 and J is TRBJ2-3, with 9 bases matching TRBD2. Per germline, CDR1 GTSNPN and CDR2 SVGIG (reference sequence). The CDR3 is made up of 24 amino acids. CDR3 residues: CAWSVTPVWWVAGDPPRSKDTQYF. The CDR3 DNA follows: TGTGCCTGGAGTGTAACTCCCGTCTGGTGGGTAGCGGGAGACCCTCCCAGGAGCAAAGATACGCAGTATTTT. The full variable domain, with the rest looked up from reference TRBV30 and TRBJ2-3, is SQTIHQWPATLVQPVGSPLSLECTVEGTSNPNLYWYRQAAGRGLQLLFYSVGIGQISSEVPQNLSASRPQDRQFILSSKKLLLSDSGFYLCAWSVTPVWWVAGDPPRSKDTQYFGPGTRLTVL.

Turning to this clone: A read error may explain this, as a much larger clone is one base away. The V call is TRBV9, the J call TRBJ2-1, with D possibly being TRBD2 (6 bases). The V end lost 0 bases, the J end lost 8 bases, and 12 bases lay between the germline ends. The CDR3 has 14 amino acids. Germline CDR1 SGDLS, CDR2 YYNGEE. The CDR3 sequence: CASSVGWASDEQFF. The DNA of the CDR3 is TGTGCCAGCAGCGTAGGGTGGGCTAGCGATGAGCAGTTCTTC.

The V call is TRBV10-3, the J call TRBJ2-2; unclear D gene. CDR1 ENHRY and CDR2 SYGVKD come from the germline V gene. The ends were cut back, 7 bases at V and 8 bases at J, with 20 bases in the middle. The CDR3 spans 15 residues. The CDR3 DNA follows: TGTGCCATCAAGGACGGGTGGGAAAGGACGGGGGAGCTGTTTTTT. It yields the protein CAIKDGWERTGELFF.

The V gene is TRBV6-5, the J gene TRBJ1-1, with D uncertain. The V and J ends lost 2 bases and 8 bases respectively, with 9 bases between them. The CDR3 sequence is 12 residues long. Germline CDR1 MNHEY, CDR2 SVGAGI. The CDR3 coding sequence is TGTGCCAGCAGTTACGGGTATGGAGAAGCTTTCTTT. This gives the protein CASSYGYGEAFF.

CDR3 region: CASSLVPPGGSSGRVEQYF. CDR3 nucleotides: TGTGCCAGCAGCTTAGTTCCCCCGGGCGGTTCTAGCGGGAGGGTTGAGCAGTACTTC. The V gene is TRBV7-8, the J gene TRBJ2-7; 12 bases line up with TRBD2. Germline CDR1 reads SGHVS; CDR2 reads FQNEAQ. Trimming cost V 1 base and J 7 bases; bases outside gene matches: 17. The CDR3 is 19 amino acids.

This clone was counted between two and nine times. The chain recombines TRBV5-6 with TRBJ2-3, with D possibly TRBD2 on 6 matching bases. Germline V CDR1 and CDR2: SGHDT, YYEEEE. CDR3 length: 16 residues. With 0 bases removed from V and 0 bases from J, the gap between germline ends came to 11 bases. CDR3: CASSLGRGTSTDTQYF. CDR3 in DNA: TGTGCCAGCAGCTTGGGCCGAGGGACTAGCACAGATACGCAGTATTTT.

The chain couples TRBV5-1 to TRBJ1-2; 8 bases map to TRBD1. CDR1 SGHRS and CDR2 YFSETQ come from the germline V gene. CDR3 size: 15 residues. V lost 5 bases and J lost 1; bases outside the gene matches: 7. This CDR3 is CASSLTGANNYGYTF. For the CDR3, the DNA is TGCGCCAGCAGTTTGACAGGGGCTAATAACTATGGCTACACCTTC.

The J gene is TRBJ2-3, the V gene TRBV10-3, with TRBD2 identical over 8 bases. Germline-derived CDR1 and CDR2 are ENHRY and SYGVKD. This CDR3 is built from 12 residues. The V and J ends lost 6 bases and 11 bases, in that order; junction bases with no gene match: 7. CDR3 in DNA: TGTGCCATCAGCGGAACTAGCGGAGGGCAGTATTTT. The encoded protein is CAISGTSGGQYF.

The rearrangement links TRBV12-5 to TRBJ2-5, with TRBD1 matching 10 bases. CDR1 and CDR2 (germline): LGHNT, FRNRAP. The CDR3 has 14 residues. The V segment lost 6 bases and the J segment 2 bases; nucleotides outside the gene matches: 3. The CDR3 is CASGGQGSQETQYF. The CDR3 DNA reads as TGTGCTAGTGGGGGACAGGGGTCACAAGAGACCCAGTACTTC.

This chain links TRBV29-1 with TRBJ2-7, with D perhaps given as TRBD1 or TRBD2 (5 bases each). The CDR3 has 13 amino acids. V dropped 5 bases and J dropped 6 bases, with 17 bases sitting between them. Germline loops: CDR1 SQVTM, CDR2 ANQGSEA. The CDR3 loop is CSVHGTAMTEQYF. The DNA of the CDR3 is TGCAGCGTTCACGGGACCGCTATGACCGAGCAGTACTTC.

V is TRBV7-3 and J is TRBJ2-7; no firm D call. This CDR3 has 8 residues. Per the germline V gene, CDR1 is SGHTA and CDR2 is FQGTGA. DNA for the CDR3: TGTGCATCCTACGAGCAGTACTTC. Amino acid sequence: CASYEQYF.

DNA of the CDR3: TGTGCCAGTAGTATCGCGGCACCGCTAGCGGGGCGCACAGATACGCAGTATTTT. This codes for CASSIAAPLAGRTDTQYF. The J gene is TRBJ2-3, the V gene TRBV19; 9 nucleotides line up with TRBD2. Germline-derived CDR1 and CDR2 are LNHDA and SQIVND (reference sequence). The trim removed 3 bases at V and 1 base at J, leaving 11 bases unmatched. The CDR3 contains 18 residues. The whole variable domain, filled in from reference TRBV19 and TRBJ2-3, reads DGGITQSPKYLFRKEGQNVTLSCEQNLNHDAMYWYRQDPGQGLRLIYYSQIVNDFQKGDIAEGYSVSREKKESFPLTVTSAQKNPTAFYLCASSIAAPLAGRTDTQYFGPGTRLTVL.

This CDR3 is CASSLAGTGNTIYF. Here the CDR3 DNA reads TGTGCCAGCAGTTTAGCAGGGACTGGAAACACCATATATTTT. J is TRBJ1-3 and V is TRBV27, with D possibly being TRBD1 (5 bases). CDR3 length: 14 residues. Trimming stripped 2 bases from V and 2 bases from J, with 7 bases between. Germline V gene lookup returns CDR1 MNHEY and CDR2 SMNVEV (reference sequence).

The rearrangement joins TRBV5-4 to TRBJ2-3; possibly TRBD1 or TRBD2 for D (5 bases each). The germline V gene has CDR1 SGHNT and CDR2 YYREEE (reference sequence). This CDR3 contains 17 residues. V lost 4 bases and J 0 bases, leaving 18 bases between the germline ends. The CDR3 loop is CASSRWGTAPSTDTQYF. The CDR3 region has the DNA TGTGCCAGCAGCCGGTGGGGGACGGCCCCTAGCACAGATACGCAGTATTTT.